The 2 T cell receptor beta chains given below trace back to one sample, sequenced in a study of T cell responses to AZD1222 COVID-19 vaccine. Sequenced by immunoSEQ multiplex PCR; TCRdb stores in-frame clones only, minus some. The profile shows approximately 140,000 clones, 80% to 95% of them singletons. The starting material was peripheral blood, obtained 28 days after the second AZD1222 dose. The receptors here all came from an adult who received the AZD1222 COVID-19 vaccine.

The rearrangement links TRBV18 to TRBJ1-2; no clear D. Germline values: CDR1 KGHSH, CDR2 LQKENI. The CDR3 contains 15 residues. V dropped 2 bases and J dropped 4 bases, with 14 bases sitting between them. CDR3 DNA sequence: TGTGCCAGCTCACCAAAGGAAGGCCTCCTCTATGGCTACACCTTC. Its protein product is CASSPKEGLLYGYTF.

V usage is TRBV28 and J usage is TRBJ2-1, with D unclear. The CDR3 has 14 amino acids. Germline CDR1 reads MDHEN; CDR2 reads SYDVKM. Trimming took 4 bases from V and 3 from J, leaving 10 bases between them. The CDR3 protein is CASSSVVIYNEQFF. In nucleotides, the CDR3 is TGTGCCAGCAGTTCCGTCGTTATCTACAATGAGCAGTTCTTC.